This paragraph reports one T cell receptor (beta chain). The data were taken from a study of control samples from healthy donors and cancer patients. The protocol was immunoSEQ multiplex PCR, while the TCRdb copy is restricted to in-frame clones and leaves out a portion. Found here are 100,000 to 150,000 clones, more than 70% of them singletons; the top ten hold more than 2.5%. CDR1 is SNHLY and CDR2 is FYNNEI in the germline V gene. Between the trimmed V and J ends, which lost 5 bases and 7 bases, there was a span of 17 bases. The CDR3 is 15 residues long. The J gene is TRBJ1-4, the V gene TRBV2; D might be TRBD1 (5 bases). Sequencing input: blood. The receptor's source is a man between 50 and 59 years old in good health. The CDR3 reads CASSLQDAGGEKLFF. The CDR3 bases are TGTGCCAGCAGTCTACAGGACGCTGGTGGTGAAAAACTGTTTTTT.